This entry concerns a single T cell receptor beta chain. Its specificity is not known. Oncomine TCR Beta short-read sequencing was applied to DNA from cultured CD4+ T cells. It was from cultured CD4+ T cells that genomic DNA was extracted. TCRdb redid the calling of the PCR reads with MiXCR, one entry per CDR3 protein. This table has about 14,000 distinct CDR3 sequences, around 45% appearing once. Treatment of the sample: roughly 10-day PBMC culture with coronavirus spike peptide pools or control peptides (ViraFEST assay). The length of the CDR3 is 17 residues. Germline lookup yields CDR1 MNHEY and CDR2 SVGEGT. The V segment lost 2 bases and the J segment 2 bases; nucleotides outside the gene matches: 6. The entry originates in a study of vaccination and CD4 T cells after COVID-19. Overall study findings and caveats: Convalescent patients saw a median roughly 90% of their reactive clones show up only after vaccination.

The receptor comes from a human donor with COVID-19. Sequenced input: cultured CD4+ T cells from blood. V is TRBV6-2 or TRBV6-3 and J is TRBJ2-4; 10 nucleotides match TRBD1. The CDR3 loop is CASSYTGTGVTKNIQYF. The CDR3 DNA reads as TGTGCCAGCAGTTACACCGGGACAGGGGTAACCAAAAACATTCAGTACTTC.